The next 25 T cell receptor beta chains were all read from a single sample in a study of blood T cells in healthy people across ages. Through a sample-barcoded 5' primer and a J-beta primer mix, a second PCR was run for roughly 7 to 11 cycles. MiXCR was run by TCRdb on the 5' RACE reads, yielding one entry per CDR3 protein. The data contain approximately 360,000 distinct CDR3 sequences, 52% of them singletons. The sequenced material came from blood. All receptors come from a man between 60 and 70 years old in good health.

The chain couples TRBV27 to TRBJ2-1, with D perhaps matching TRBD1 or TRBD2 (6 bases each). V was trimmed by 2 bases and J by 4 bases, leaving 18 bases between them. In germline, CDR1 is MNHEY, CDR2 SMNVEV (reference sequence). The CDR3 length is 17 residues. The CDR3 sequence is CASSLDPGRGVYNEQFF. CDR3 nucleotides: TGTGCCAGCAGTTTAGACCCTGGTAGGGGGGTATACAATGAGCAGTTCTTC.

The CDR3 region is CASSEAHGDSYEQYF. The CDR3 DNA reads TGTGCCAGCAGTGAAGCGCACGGGGACTCCTACGAGCAGTACTTC. V is TRBV6-1 and J is TRBJ2-7, with a weak D call TRBD2 (5 bases). This CDR3 comprises 15 residues. Germline-derived CDR1 and CDR2 are MNHNS and SASEGT. V was cut by 0 bases and J by 0 bases, with 9 bases left in between.

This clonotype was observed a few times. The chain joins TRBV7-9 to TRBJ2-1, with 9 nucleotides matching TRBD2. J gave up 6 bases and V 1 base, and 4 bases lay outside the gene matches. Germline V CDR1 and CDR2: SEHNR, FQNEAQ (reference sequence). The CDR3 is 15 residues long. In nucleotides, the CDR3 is TGTGCCAGCAGCTTAGAGCTAGCGGGATTCAATGAGCAGTTCTTC. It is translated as CASSLELAGFNEQFF.

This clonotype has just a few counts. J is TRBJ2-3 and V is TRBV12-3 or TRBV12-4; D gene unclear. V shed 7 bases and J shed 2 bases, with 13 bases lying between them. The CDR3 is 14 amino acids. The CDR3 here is CASILTLNTDTQYF. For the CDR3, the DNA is TGTGCCAGCATATTGACACTTAACACAGATACGCAGTATTTT.

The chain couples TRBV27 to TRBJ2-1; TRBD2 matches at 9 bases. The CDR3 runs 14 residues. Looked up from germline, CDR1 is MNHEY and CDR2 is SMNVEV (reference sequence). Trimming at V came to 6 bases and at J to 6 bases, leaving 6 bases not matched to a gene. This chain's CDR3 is CASRERGACNEQFF. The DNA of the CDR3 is TGTGCCAGCAGGGAGCGGGGGGCCTGCAATGAGCAGTTCTTC.

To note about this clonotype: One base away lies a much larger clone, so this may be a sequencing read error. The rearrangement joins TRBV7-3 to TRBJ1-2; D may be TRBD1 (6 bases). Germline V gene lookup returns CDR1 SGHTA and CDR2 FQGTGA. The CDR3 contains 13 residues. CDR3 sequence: CAGSRGQGIGYTF. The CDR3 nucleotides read TGTGCCGGCAGCCGAGGGCAGGGGATTGGCTACACCTTC.

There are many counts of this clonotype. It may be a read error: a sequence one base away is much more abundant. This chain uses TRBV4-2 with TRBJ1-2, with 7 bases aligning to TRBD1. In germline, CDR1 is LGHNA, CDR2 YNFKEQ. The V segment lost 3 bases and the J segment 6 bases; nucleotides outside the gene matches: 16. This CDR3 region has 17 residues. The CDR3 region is CASSHLTAGGQADGYTF. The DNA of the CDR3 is TGTGCCAGCAGCCACCTAACAGCGGGAGGACAGGCTGATGGCTACACCTTC.

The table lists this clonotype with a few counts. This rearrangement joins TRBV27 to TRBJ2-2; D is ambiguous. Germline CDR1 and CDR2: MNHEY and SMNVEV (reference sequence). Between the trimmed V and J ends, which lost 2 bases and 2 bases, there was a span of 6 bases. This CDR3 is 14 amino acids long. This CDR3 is CASSLVSNTGELFF. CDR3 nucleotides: TGTGCCAGCAGTTTAGTTAGCAACACCGGGGAGCTGTTTTTT.

The CDR3 protein is CASSSAKRDQYF. The CDR3 DNA reads as TGTGCCAGCAGCTCGGCTAAAAGGGACCAGTACTTC. V usage is TRBV7-2 and J usage is TRBJ2-5, with unresolved D. CDR1 SGHTA and CDR2 FQGNSA come from the germline V gene. The CDR3 extends over 12 amino acids. V was trimmed by 4 bases and J by 10 bases, leaving 13 bases between them.

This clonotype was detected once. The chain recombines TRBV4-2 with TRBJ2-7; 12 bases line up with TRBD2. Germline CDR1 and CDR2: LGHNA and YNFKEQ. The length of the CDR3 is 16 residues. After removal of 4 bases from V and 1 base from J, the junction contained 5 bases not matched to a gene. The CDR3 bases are TGTGCCAGCAGCCCACTACTAGCGGGAGGATCCTACGAGCAGTACTTC. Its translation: CASSPLLAGGSYEQYF.

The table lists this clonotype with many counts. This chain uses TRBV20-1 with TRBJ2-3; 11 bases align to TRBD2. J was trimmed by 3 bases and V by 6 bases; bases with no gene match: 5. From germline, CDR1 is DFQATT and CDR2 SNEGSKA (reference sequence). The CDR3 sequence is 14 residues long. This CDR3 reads CSAASGRWTDTQYF. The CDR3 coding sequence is TGCAGTGCAGCTAGCGGGAGGTGGACAGATACGCAGTATTTT.

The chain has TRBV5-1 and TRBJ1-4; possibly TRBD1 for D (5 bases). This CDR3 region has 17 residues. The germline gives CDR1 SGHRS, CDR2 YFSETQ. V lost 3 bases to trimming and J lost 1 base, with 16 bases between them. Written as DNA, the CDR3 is TGCGCCAGCAGCTCCCAGGAGGGGTTGGTAACTAATGAAAAACTGTTTTTT. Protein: CASSSQEGLVTNEKLFF.

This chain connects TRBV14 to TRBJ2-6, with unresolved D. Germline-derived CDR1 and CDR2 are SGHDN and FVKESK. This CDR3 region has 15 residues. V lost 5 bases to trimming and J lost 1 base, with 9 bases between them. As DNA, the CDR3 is TGTGCCAGCAGCGGGTGGAGATCTGGGGCCAACGTCCTGACTTTC. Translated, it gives CASSGWRSGANVLTF.

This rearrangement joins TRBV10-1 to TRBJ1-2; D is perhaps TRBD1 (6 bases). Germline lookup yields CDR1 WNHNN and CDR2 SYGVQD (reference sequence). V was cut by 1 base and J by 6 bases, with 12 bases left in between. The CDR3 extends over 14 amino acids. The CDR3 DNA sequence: TGCGCCAGCAGTGAGTTCGACAGGAGGGATGGCTACACCTTC. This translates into CASSEFDRRDGYTF.

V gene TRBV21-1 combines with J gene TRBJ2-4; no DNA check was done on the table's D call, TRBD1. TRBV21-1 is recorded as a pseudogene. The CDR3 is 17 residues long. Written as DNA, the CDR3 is TGTGCCAGCAGCAAAGCTCCAGGGGCGGACGCCAAAAACATTCAGTACTTC. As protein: CASSKAPGADAKNIQYF.

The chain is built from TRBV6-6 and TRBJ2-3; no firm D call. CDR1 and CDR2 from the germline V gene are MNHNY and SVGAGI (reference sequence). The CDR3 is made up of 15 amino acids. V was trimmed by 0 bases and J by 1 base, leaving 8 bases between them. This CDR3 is CASSYSGSGTDTQYF. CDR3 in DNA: TGTGCCAGCAGTTACTCCGGGTCAGGCACAGATACGCAGTATTTT.

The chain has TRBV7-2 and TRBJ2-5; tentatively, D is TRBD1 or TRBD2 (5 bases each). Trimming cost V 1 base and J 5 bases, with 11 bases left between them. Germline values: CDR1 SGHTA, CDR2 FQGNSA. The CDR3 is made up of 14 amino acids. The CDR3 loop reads CASSLGGYGETQYF. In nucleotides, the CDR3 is TGTGCCAGCAGCTTAGGGGGGTACGGGGAGACCCAGTACTTC.

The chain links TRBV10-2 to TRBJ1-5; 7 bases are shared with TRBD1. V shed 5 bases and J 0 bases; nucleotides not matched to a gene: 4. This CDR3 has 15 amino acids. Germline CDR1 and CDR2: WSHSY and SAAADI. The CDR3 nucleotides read TGCGCCAGCAGTCCGGGACAGTATAGCAATCAGCCCCAGCATTTT. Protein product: CASSPGQYSNQPQHF.

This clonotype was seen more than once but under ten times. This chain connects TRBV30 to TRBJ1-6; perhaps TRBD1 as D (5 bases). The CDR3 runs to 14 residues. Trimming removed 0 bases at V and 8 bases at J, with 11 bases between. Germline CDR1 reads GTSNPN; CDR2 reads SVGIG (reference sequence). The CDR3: CAWSVGREDSPLHF. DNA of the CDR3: TGTGCCTGGAGTGTGGGCAGGGAGGATTCACCCCTCCACTTT.

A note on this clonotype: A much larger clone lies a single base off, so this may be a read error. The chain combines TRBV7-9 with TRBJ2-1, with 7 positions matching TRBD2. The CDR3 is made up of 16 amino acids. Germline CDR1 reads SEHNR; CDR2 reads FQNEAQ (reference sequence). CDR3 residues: CASSSRGVSSYSEQFF. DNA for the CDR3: TGTGCCAGCAGCTCCCGGGGGGTGAGCTCCTACAGTGAGCAGTTCTTC.

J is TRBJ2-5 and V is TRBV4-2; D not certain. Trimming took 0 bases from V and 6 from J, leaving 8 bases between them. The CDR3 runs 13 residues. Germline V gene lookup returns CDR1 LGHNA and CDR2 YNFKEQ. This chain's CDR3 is CASSQDKEKTQYF. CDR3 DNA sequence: TGTGCCAGCAGCCAAGATAAGGAAAAGACCCAGTACTTC.

DNA for the CDR3: TGCGCCAGCAGCTCCCAACCGTCACTAGCGGGGGCTACAGATACGCAGTATTTT. Residues: CASSSQPSLAGATDTQYF. This sequence joins TRBV5-1 and TRBJ2-3; 11 bases match TRBD2. The CDR3 is made up of 18 amino acids. The junction had 12 bases not matched to a gene; V was cut back by 3 bases and J by 3 bases. Germline lookup yields CDR1 SGHRS and CDR2 YFSETQ. Together with reference TRBV5-1 and TRBJ2-3, the CDR3 gives the full variable domain: KAGVTQTPRYLIKTRGQQVTLSCSPISGHRSVSWYQQTPGQGLQFLFEYFSETQRNKGNFPGRFSGRQFSNSRSEMNVSTLELGDSALYLCASSSQPSLAGATDTQYFGPGTRLTVL.

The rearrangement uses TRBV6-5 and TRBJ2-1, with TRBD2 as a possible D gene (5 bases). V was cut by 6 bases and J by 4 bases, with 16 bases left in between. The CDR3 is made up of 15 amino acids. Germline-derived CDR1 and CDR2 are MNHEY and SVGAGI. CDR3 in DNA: TGTGCCAGCAGCCCTGTGGAGCGGAGGTACAATGAGCAGTTCTTC. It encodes CASSPVERRYNEQFF.

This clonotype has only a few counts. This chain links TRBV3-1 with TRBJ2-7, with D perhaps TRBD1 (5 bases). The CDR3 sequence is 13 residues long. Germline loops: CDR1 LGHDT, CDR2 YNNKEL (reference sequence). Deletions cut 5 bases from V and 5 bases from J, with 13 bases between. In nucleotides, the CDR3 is TGTGCCAGCAGCTACACAGGATTCAACGAGCAGTACTTC. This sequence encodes CASSYTGFNEQYF.

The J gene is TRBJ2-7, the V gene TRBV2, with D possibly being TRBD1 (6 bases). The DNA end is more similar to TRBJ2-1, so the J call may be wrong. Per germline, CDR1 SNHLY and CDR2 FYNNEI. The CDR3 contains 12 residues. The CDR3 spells CASSVQGKEQFF. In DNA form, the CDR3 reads TGTGCCAGCAGTGTCCAGGGGAAGGAGCAGTTCTTC.